A single sample is the source of the 17 T cell receptor beta chains below, sequenced in a study of beta chain features in type 1 diabetes. Sequenced material consisted of expressed TCRB transcripts (all of the isolated RNA was reverse transcribed). TCRdb keeps only in-frame clones here, not all; method: immunoSEQ multiplex PCR. The data contain about 140,000 clones, 6% to 7.5% of them singletons. Sequenced: central memory CD4+ T cells from blood. The receptors were gathered from a young woman in good health.

The table lists this clone with a few counts. The CDR3 DNA reads TGTGCCAGTATGCGGGGACAGGGCTACAATGAGCAGTTCTTC. Amino acid sequence: CASMRGQGYNEQFF. The J gene is TRBJ2-1, the V gene TRBV19, with 9 bases matching TRBD1. The CDR3 totals 14 residues. Germline loops: CDR1 LNHDA, CDR2 SQIVND (reference sequence). J gave up 3 bases and V 7 bases, and 4 bases lay outside the gene matches.

The chain uses TRBV2 and TRBJ1-6; D is ambiguous. The CDR3 loop spans 14 amino acids. Germline values: CDR1 SNHLY, CDR2 FYNNEI. The V and J ends lost 4 bases and 8 bases respectively, with 12 bases between them. CDR3 loop: CASSVRRVYSPLHF. The DNA of the CDR3 is TGTGCCAGCAGTGTAAGGAGGGTATATTCACCCCTCCACTTT. The whole variable domain, remainder taken from reference TRBV2 and TRBJ1-6, is EPEVTQTPSHQVTQMGQEVILRCVPISNHLYFYWYRQILGQKVEFLVSFYNNEISEKSEIFDDQFSVERPDGSNFTLKIRSTKLEDSAMYFCASSVRRVYSPLHFGNGTRLTVT.

The V call is TRBV27, the J call TRBJ2-7, with D maybe TRBD1 (6 bases). CDR1 and CDR2 from the germline V gene are MNHEY and SMNVEV (reference sequence). V was cut by 0 bases and J by 5 bases, with 14 bases left in between. The CDR3 loop spans 15 amino acids. The DNA for the CDR3 is TGTGCCAGCAGTTTATCATTCGCCAGGGGCCACGAGCAGTACTTC. Amino acid sequence: CASSLSFARGHEQYF.

This chain joins TRBV19 and TRBJ2-1, with 9 bases matching TRBD2. The CDR3 is 15 amino acids. Germline values: CDR1 LNHDA, CDR2 SQIVND (reference sequence). Losses at the gene ends were 7 bases for V and 5 bases for J; bases not matched to a gene: 9. CDR3 bases: TGTGCCAGTATCCCCTCAGCGGGAGGTAACAATGAGCAGTTCTTC. Encoded protein: CASIPSAGGNNEQFF.

This rearrangement joins TRBV7-8 to TRBJ2-3; possible D gene TRBD2, 5 bases. The CDR3 is 13 residues long. Germline V CDR1 and CDR2: SGHVS, FQNEAQ. V dropped 5 bases and J dropped 4 bases, with 10 bases sitting between them. CDR3 loop: CASSPRAADTQYF. DNA for the CDR3: TGTGCCAGCAGCCCGCGGGCGGCAGATACGCAGTATTTT.

This clone has a handful of counts. The genes are TRBV28 and TRBJ1-2; the match to TRBD1 covers 9 bases. V lost 8 bases and J lost 4; bases outside the gene matches: 11. CDR1 MDHEN and CDR2 SYDVKM come from the germline V gene. This CDR3 has 15 residues. This CDR3 reads CASGQGIKGAYGYTF. CDR3 DNA sequence: TGTGCCAGCGGACAGGGGATTAAGGGGGCCTATGGCTACACCTTC.

The table lists this clone with a few counts. This chain connects TRBV30 to TRBJ1-3; 8 bases are shared with TRBD1. The germline V gene has CDR1 GTSNPN and CDR2 SVGIG (reference sequence). This CDR3 contains 13 residues. CDR3 residues: CGSQGATGNTIYF. The CDR3, as DNA: TGTGGTTCTCAGGGGGCGACTGGAAACACCATATATTTT.

This clone occurred a few times. This chain joins TRBV19 and TRBJ1-5; no firm D call. V was clipped by 6 bases and J by 1 base, with 10 bases between them. Germline assignment: CDR1 LNHDA and CDR2 SQIVND (reference sequence). This CDR3 contains 14 residues. The CDR3: CASRPRGSNQPQHF. CDR3 sequence (DNA): TGTGCCAGTAGACCCCGAGGGAGCAATCAGCCCCAGCATTTT.

The chain has TRBV6-5 and TRBJ1-1, with TRBD1 matching 8 bases. CDR1 and CDR2 from the germline V gene are MNHEY and SVGAGI. The CDR3 totals 13 residues. V shed 6 bases, J shed 4 bases, and the junction held 4 bases outside the gene matches. The CDR3 sequence: CASRRQGFTEAFF. For the CDR3, the DNA is TGTGCCAGCAGGCGACAGGGGTTCACTGAAGCTTTCTTT.

Only a few counts were recorded for this clone. The CDR3 sequence is CASSSYGTGRNEQFF. In DNA, the CDR3 is TGTGCCAGCAGCTCCTACGGGACAGGGAGAAATGAGCAGTTCTTC. The rearrangement uses TRBV7-6 and TRBJ2-1; 9 bases align to TRBD1. Germline V gene sequence: CDR1 SGHVS, CDR2 FNYEAQ. V dropped 4 bases and J dropped 7; count of bases not matched to a gene: 8. The CDR3 is 15 amino acids.

The CDR3 protein is CASELGQGTDTQYF. The CDR3 region has the DNA TGTGCCAGTGAACTCGGACAGGGCACAGATACGCAGTATTTT. The chain has TRBV19 and TRBJ2-3; 7 positions agree with TRBD1. Germline V gene sequence: CDR1 LNHDA, CDR2 SQIVND (reference sequence). With V trimmed by 8 bases and J by 1 base, 6 bases remained unmatched. The CDR3 spans 14 residues.

This clone came up many times. The genes are TRBV11-1 and TRBJ2-5; 9 positions match TRBD2. Per germline, CDR1 SGHAT and CDR2 FQDESV (reference sequence). The ends lost 5 bases at V and 2 bases at J; junction bases unmatched: 6. The CDR3 spans 15 residues. CDR3 region: CASSILAGVQETQYF. In DNA, the CDR3 is TGTGCCAGCAGCATACTAGCGGGCGTTCAAGAGACCCAGTACTTC.

This clone appeared a few times. This chain links TRBV27 with TRBJ1-1; D uncertain. V lost 1 base, J lost 4 bases, and 10 bases lay in between. CDR3 length: 14 amino acids. Germline values: CDR1 MNHEY, CDR2 SMNVEV (reference sequence). Here the CDR3 DNA reads TGTGCCAGCAGTTTATTTCGGGGAGGCACTGAAGCTTTCTTT. It encodes CASSLFRGGTEAFF.

This chain links TRBV18 with TRBJ2-5, with TRBD1 matching 7 bases. The CDR3 has 13 residues. Losses at the gene ends were 1 base for V and 4 bases for J; bases not matched to a gene: 0. CDR1 KGHSH and CDR2 LQKENI come from the germline V gene. The DNA of the CDR3 is TGTGCCAGCTCACCACGACAGGGAGAGACCCAGTACTTC. Amino acid sequence: CASSPRQGETQYF.

This chain links TRBV7-2 with TRBJ2-1; 13 positions agree with TRBD2. This CDR3 has 15 residues. Germline V lookup: CDR1 SGHTA, CDR2 FQGNSA. Germline trimming cut 1 base from V and 8 bases from J; bases unmatched to any gene: 2. CDR3 protein: CASSLGTSGSYEQFF. The CDR3 DNA reads TGTGCCAGCAGCTTAGGGACTAGCGGGAGTTATGAGCAGTTCTTC.

Ten or more counts support this clone. The chain couples TRBV10-3 to TRBJ1-4; weak D call: TRBD1 (5 bases). The V end lost 0 bases, the J end lost 7 bases, and 9 bases lay between the germline ends. This CDR3 spans 14 amino acids. Germline loops: CDR1 ENHRY, CDR2 SYGVKD. Here the CDR3 DNA reads TGTGCCATCAGTGAGTCTGGGGGAGGTGAAAAACTGTTTTTT. Its translation: CAISESGGGEKLFF.

This chain uses TRBV7-9 with TRBJ2-1; TRBD2 might be the D (5 bases). This CDR3 has 14 amino acids. Per germline, CDR1 SEHNR and CDR2 FQNEAQ (reference sequence). Trimming shortened V by 4 bases and J by 9 bases, and 16 bases separated the two germline ends. In nucleotides, the CDR3 is TGTGCCAGCAGCTCCTTGGACCCGGCGGGTGAGCAGTTCTTC. Translating gives CASSSLDPAGEQFF.